One sample yielded the 5 T cell receptor beta chains listed below, sequenced in a study of blood T cell repertoires in COVID-19. The method was immunoSEQ multiplex PCR; TCRdb's version includes in-frame clones alone and lacks a portion of them. The sample consists of around 260,000 clones, approximately 81% of them appearing once. Material: peripheral blood. The receptors come from a man aged 55 to 70 with acute or convalescent COVID-19.

V and J are TRBV5-1 and TRBJ2-1, with 7 positions matching TRBD2. The CDR3 totals 15 residues. CDR1 SGHRS and CDR2 YFSETQ come from the germline V gene. With 0 bases clipped from V and 7 bases from J, the junction kept 7 bases outside the gene matches. As DNA, the CDR3 is TGCGCCAGCAGCTTGGCTGGGGGAGGGAAGAATGAGCAGTTCTTC. Residues: CASSLAGGGKNEQFF.

The chain employs TRBV2 and TRBJ1-2; a weak D match, TRBD1 (6 bases). This CDR3 comprises 14 residues. Germline V gives CDR1 SNHLY, CDR2 FYNNEI. The V gene lost 6 bases and the J gene lost 2 bases, with 13 bases spanning the gap. DNA of the CDR3: TGTGCCAGCAGGGGACAAAAAGGGAACTATGGCTACACCTTC. This gives the protein CASRGQKGNYGYTF.

Only a few counts were recorded for this clone. V is TRBV27 and J is TRBJ1-3, with TRBD1 identical over 7 bases. The CDR3 is 14 residues long. After removal of 3 bases from V and 2 bases from J, the junction contained 1 base not matched to a gene. The germline V gene encodes CDR1 MNHEY and CDR2 SMNVEV (reference sequence). The DNA for the CDR3 is TGTGCCAGCAGTTTCCAGGGGGCTGGAAACACCATATATTTT. Amino acids: CASSFQGAGNTIYF.

The chain employs TRBV6-5 and TRBJ2-1; TRBD1 matches 8 bases. This CDR3 spans 16 amino acids. Trimming removed 0 bases from V and 1 base from J; junction bases left unmatched: 2. From germline, CDR1 is MNHEY and CDR2 SVGAGI. CDR3 region: CASSYSWTGSYNEQFF. The CDR3 bases are TGTGCCAGCAGTTACTCGTGGACAGGGTCCTACAATGAGCAGTTCTTC.

The V call is TRBV27, the J call TRBJ1-3; TRBD1 might be the D (5 bases). Germline assignment: CDR1 MNHEY and CDR2 SMNVEV (reference sequence). V shed 6 bases and J shed 4 bases, with 22 bases lying between them. This CDR3 contains 17 residues. Here the CDR3 reads CASSRRGDRGSGNTIYF. The CDR3 coding sequence is TGTGCCAGCAGCCGACGGGGGGATAGGGGCAGCGGAAACACCATATATTTT.